This TCR beta chain was sequenced in a study of tissue T cells after allogeneic stem cell transplantation. Regarding this clone: Germline and genes: mouse. The CDR3 goes on 1 residue after the read ends, and that part is filled in from the germline J gene.

This table comes from immunoSEQ multiplex PCR, and its TCRdb copy is limited to in-frame clones, with some not included. The sample lists more than 6,500 clones; 50% were seen once. This sample's time point: mouse harvest day 7 after allogeneic transplant. The graft held 10^6 splenic CD5+ T cells and 10^7 T-cell-depleted bone marrow cells. CDR1 KGHPV and CDR2 FQNQEV come from the germline V gene (reference sequence). The V gene end was trimmed by 6 bases and the J gene end by 0 bases; junction bases not matched to a gene: 5. CDR3 size: 14 residues. Source material: lymph node tissue. This sequence originates from a female BALB/c mouse given C57BL/6 T cells with graft-versus-host disease after an allogeneic hematopoietic cell transplant. The chain couples TRBV26 to TRBJ2-7, with TRBD1 identical over 7 bases. The part of the CDR3 DNA that was read is TGTGCCAGCAGCTCGGGACAGAGCTCCTATGAACAGTAC. It is translated as CASSSGQSSYEQY. The entire CDR3 sequence reads CASSSGQSSYEQYF.